This T cell receptor beta chain was sequenced during a study of blood T cell repertoires in COVID-19. In the study overall: Whether acute or convalescent, the COVID-19 samples came from the United States, Italy and Spain. PBMCs, B-cell-depleted T cells, or T cells were the source of the cDNA or gDNA that made up the material.

As handled by the study authors: Amplification of reference gene primers provided the estimated nucleated cell counts. The protocol was immunoSEQ multiplex PCR, while the TCRdb copy is restricted to in-frame clones and leaves out a portion. From that table come the V and J calls and clone size; the DNA was used to work out D and trimming. Of 95,000 to 150,000 clones in the sample, 80% to 90% were seen once. After removal of 4 bases from V and 7 bases from J, the junction contained 8 bases not matched to a gene. Germline V gene data show CDR1 as ENHRY and CDR2 as SYGVKD. This CDR3 is 15 amino acids long.

This clonotype was obtained from a man between 65 and 85 years old with active or convalescent COVID-19. Sequences were obtained from peripheral blood. The chain carries TRBV10-3 and TRBJ1-4; 8 nucleotides line up with TRBD1. The CDR3 is CAISGTQGESEKLFF. CDR3 DNA: TGTGCCATCAGTGGGACACAGGGGGAGAGTGAAAAACTGTTTTTT.